This TCR beta chain originates from a study of beta chain features in type 1 diabetes. Whole-study findings and limits: Any role of HLA type in TCRB rearrangement remained unresolved here. For type 1 diabetes patients, VDJ junctions showed fewer insertions and more deletions. TCRB CDR3s were moderately but significantly shorter in Type 1 diabetes patients in all four CD4+ subsets.

In the case of this clone: Its target is unknown.

A single heparinised blood sample, averaging about 120 mL, was obtained per donor. Sorting gave populations that all exceeded 95% purity. The study reverse transcribed the entire isolated RNA, so it sequenced expressed TCRB transcripts. The table came from immunoSEQ multiplex PCR; TCRdb's copy has only in-frame clones and leaves some out. Among approximately 250,000 clones listed, about a sixth were seen once. The sequencing sample was made of naive CD4+ T cells from blood. The clonotype was recovered from a young man with type 1 diabetes.

CDR3 amino acids: CASSAQPVRSYEQYF. The CDR3, as DNA: TGTGCCAGCAGCGCTCAACCGGTCAGGTCCTACGAGCAGTACTTC. This chain connects TRBV7-2 to TRBJ2-7; D is unclear. The V and J ends lost 5 bases and 1 base respectively, with 15 bases between them. Germline assignment: CDR1 SGHTA and CDR2 FQGNSA. This CDR3 has 15 amino acids. The full variable domain, in which reference TRBV7-2 and TRBJ2-7 provide the parts outside the CDR3, is GAGVSQSPSNKVTEKGKDVELRCDPISGHTALYWYRQSLGQGLEFLIYFQGNSAPDKSGLPSDRFSAERTGGSVSTLTIQRTQQEDSAVYLCASSAQPVRSYEQYFGPGTRLTVT.